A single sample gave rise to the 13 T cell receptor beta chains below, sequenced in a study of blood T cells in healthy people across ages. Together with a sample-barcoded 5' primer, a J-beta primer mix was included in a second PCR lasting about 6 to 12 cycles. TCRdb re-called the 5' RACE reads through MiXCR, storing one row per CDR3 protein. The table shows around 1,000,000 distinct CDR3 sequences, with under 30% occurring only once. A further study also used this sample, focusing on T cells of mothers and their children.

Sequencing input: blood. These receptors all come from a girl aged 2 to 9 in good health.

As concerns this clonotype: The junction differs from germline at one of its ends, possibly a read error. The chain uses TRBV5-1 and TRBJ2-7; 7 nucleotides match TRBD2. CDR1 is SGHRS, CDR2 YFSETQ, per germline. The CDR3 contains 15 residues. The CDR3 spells CASSLVAGVRHEQYF. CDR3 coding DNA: TGCGCCAGCAGCTTGGTGGCGGGAGTCCGCCACGAGCAGTATTTC.

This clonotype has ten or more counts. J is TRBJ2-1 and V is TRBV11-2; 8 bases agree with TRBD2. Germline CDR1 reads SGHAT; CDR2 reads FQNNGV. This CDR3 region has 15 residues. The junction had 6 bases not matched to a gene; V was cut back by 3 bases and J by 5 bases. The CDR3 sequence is CASSLGGRSDNEQFF. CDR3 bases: TGTGCCAGCAGCTTGGGCGGGAGGTCAGACAATGAGCAGTTCTTC.

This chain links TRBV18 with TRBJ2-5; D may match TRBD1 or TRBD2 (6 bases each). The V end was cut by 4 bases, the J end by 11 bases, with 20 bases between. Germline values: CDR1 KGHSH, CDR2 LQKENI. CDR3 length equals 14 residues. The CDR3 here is CASSRTDRFREQYF. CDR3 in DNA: TGTGCCAGCTCACGAACGGACAGATTTCGGGAGCAGTACTTC.

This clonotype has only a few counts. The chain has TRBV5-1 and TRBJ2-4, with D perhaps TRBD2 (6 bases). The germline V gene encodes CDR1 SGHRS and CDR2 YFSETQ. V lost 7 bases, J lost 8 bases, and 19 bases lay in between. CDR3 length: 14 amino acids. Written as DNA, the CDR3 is TGCGCCAGCCGAGGAGGGCCCTCAGGGTACATTCAGTACTTC. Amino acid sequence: CASRGGPSGYIQYF.

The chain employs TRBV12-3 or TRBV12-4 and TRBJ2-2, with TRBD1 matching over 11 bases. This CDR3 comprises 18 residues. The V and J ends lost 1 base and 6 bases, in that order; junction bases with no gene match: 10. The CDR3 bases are TGTGCCAGCAGTTTAGGTCGGCGGACAGGGGGCGACGCCGGGGAGCTGTTTTTT. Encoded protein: CASSLGRRTGGDAGELFF.

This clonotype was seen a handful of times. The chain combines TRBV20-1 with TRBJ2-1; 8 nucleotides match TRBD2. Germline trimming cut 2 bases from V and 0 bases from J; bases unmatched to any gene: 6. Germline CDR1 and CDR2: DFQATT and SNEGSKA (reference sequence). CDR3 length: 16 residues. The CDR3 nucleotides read TGCAGTGCTAGACCCACTAGCGGAAGCTCCTACAATGAGCAGTTCTTC. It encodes CSARPTSGSSYNEQFF.

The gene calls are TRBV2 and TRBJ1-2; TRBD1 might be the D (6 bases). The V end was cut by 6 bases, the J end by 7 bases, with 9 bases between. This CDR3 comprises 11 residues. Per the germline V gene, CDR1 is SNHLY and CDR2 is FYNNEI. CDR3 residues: CASRDSGGYTF. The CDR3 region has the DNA TGTGCCAGCAGGGACAGCGGTGGCTACACCTTC.

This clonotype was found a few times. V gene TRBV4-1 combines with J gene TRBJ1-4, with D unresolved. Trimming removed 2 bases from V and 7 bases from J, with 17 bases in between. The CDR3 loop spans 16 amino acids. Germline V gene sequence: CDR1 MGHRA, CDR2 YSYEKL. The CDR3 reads CASSQSAGPLSEKLFF. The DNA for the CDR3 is TGCGCCAGCAGCCAATCCGCCGGTCCCCTTAGTGAAAAACTGTTTTTT.

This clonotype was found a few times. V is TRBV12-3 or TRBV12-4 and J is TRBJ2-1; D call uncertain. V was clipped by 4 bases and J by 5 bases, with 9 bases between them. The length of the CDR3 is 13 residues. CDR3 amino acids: CASSWSQNNEQFF. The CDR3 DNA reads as TGTGCCAGCAGTTGGAGCCAAAACAATGAGCAGTTCTTC.

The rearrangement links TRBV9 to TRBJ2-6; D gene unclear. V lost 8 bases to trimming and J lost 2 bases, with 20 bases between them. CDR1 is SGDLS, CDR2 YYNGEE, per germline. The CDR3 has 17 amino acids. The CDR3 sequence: CASSQAPPGTGANVLTF. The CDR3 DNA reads TGTGCCAGTAGCCAGGCCCCACCAGGAACTGGGGCCAACGTCCTGACTTTC.

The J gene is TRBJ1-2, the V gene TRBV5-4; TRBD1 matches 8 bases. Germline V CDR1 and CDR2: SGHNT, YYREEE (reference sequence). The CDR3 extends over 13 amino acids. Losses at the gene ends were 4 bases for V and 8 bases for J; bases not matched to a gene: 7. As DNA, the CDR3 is TGTGCCAGCAGCCTCCAGGGGGCAAAAGGCTACACCTTC. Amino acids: CASSLQGAKGYTF.

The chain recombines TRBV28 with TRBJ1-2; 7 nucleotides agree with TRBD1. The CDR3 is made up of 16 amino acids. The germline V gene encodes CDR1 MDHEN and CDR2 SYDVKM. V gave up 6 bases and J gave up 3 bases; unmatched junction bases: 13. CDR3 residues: CASSKRGGGADYGYTF. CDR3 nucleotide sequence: TGTGCCAGCAGCAAAAGAGGAGGGGGCGCGGACTATGGCTACACCTTC.

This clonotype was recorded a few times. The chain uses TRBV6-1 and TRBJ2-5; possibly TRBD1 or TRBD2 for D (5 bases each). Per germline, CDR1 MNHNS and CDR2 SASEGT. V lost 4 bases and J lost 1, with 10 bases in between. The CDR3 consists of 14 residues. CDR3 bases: TGTGCCAGCAGTGTGGGGGTATTCCAAGAGACCCAGTACTTC. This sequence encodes CASSVGVFQETQYF.